The 30 T cell receptor beta chains presented below share a single source sample, sequenced in a study of T cell responses to AZD1222 COVID-19 vaccine. Only in-frame clones appear in the TCRdb table, and some are missing; sequencing was by immunoSEQ multiplex PCR. The sample has 150,000 to 200,000 clones; under 95% are singletons. Here the sequenced sample was peripheral blood, taken on day 0 of AZD1222 vaccination. The receptors here all came from an adult in good health.

The rearrangement uses TRBV9 and TRBJ1-2; D is uncertain. CDR1 is SGDLS and CDR2 is YYNGEE in the germline V gene. CDR3 length: 13 amino acids. V shed 1 base and J shed 8 bases, with 12 bases lying between them. The CDR3 here is CASSVWFDWGYTF. CDR3 in DNA: TGTGCCAGCAGCGTATGGTTCGATTGGGGCTACACCTTC.

The chain is built from TRBV30 and TRBJ1-1; no definite D call. Trimming stripped 5 bases from V and 1 base from J, with 14 bases between. CDR1 is GTSNPN, CDR2 SVGIG, per germline (reference sequence). The CDR3 totals 14 residues. The CDR3 DNA reads TGTGCCTGGGAAGCGGGTGTATGGAACACTGAAGCTTTCTTT. Protein: CAWEAGVWNTEAFF.

V is TRBV19 and J is TRBJ1-2; D ambiguous. The CDR3 contains 14 residues. The V and J ends lost 7 bases and 2 bases respectively, with 14 bases between them. CDR1 and CDR2 (germline): LNHDA, SQIVND (reference sequence). The DNA for the CDR3 is TGTGCCAGTACCCCCTATTCCGGGAACTATGGCTACACCTTC. Protein sequence: CASTPYSGNYGYTF.

As concerns this clone: At one end, the junction sequence differs from germline, possibly due to a read error. CDR3: CASSDSGQGGEKLFF. The CDR3, as DNA: TGTGCCAGCAGTGACTCGGGACAGGGGGGCGAAAAACTGTTTTTT. V usage is TRBV6-6 and J usage is TRBJ1-4; 11 bases fit TRBD1. This CDR3 has 15 amino acids. Germline lookup yields CDR1 MNHNY and CDR2 SVGAGI (reference sequence).

This chain connects TRBV25-1 to TRBJ2-7; TRBD1 might be the D (6 bases). This CDR3 region has 15 residues. V was cut by 4 bases and J by 3 bases, with 16 bases left in between. Germline V gene data show CDR1 as MGHDK and CDR2 as SYGVNS. The CDR3 spells CASSGSTGQVYEQYF. DNA of the CDR3: TGTGCCAGCAGTGGAAGCACGGGACAAGTCTACGAGCAGTACTTC.

The chain combines TRBV6-1 with TRBJ1-5; D uncertain. Germline assignment: CDR1 MNHNS and CDR2 SASEGT. The CDR3 contains 14 residues. The V and J ends lost 2 bases and 6 bases respectively, with 11 bases between them. In DNA form, the CDR3 reads TGTGCCAGCAGTGAATCCCCGGAGGGTCAGCCCCAGCATTTT. Protein: CASSESPEGQPQHF.

The chain is built from TRBV12-5 and TRBJ2-3; D is ambiguous. The CDR3 is 12 residues long. The ends were cut back, 4 bases at V and 5 bases at J, with 7 bases in the middle. The V gene's germline CDR1 is LGHNT and CDR2 FRNRAP. DNA for the CDR3: TGTGCTAGTGGTTCGACCATAGATACGCAGTATTTT. Its translation: CASGSTIDTQYF.

The chain is built from TRBV6-2 or TRBV6-3 and TRBJ2-5, with TRBD2 identical over 10 bases. Trimming cost V 0 bases and J 5 bases; bases outside gene matches: 6. Looked up from germline, CDR1 is MNHEY and CDR2 is SVGEGT. The CDR3 length is 16 residues. CDR3 amino acids: CASSYSASGSEETQYF. As DNA, the CDR3 is TGTGCCAGCAGTTACTCGGCTAGCGGGAGTGAGGAGACCCAGTACTTC.

The chain combines TRBV19 with TRBJ2-1; no firm D call. Trimming removed 6 bases from V and 8 bases from J, with 14 bases in between. The CDR3 covers 13 residues. Germline values: CDR1 LNHDA, CDR2 SQIVND (reference sequence). In DNA, the CDR3 is TGTGCCAGTAGACCCCACGGGCGAGATGAGCAGTTCTTC. Residues: CASRPHGRDEQFF.

This chain links TRBV12-5 with TRBJ2-1; D is unclear. Germline CDR1 is LGHNT and CDR2 is FRNRAP. The CDR3 loop spans 12 amino acids. Trimming stripped 0 bases from V and 13 bases from J, with 10 bases between. Written as DNA, the CDR3 is TGTGCTAGTGGTTTGGTCGAACTCTCACAGTTCTTC. The encoded protein is CASGLVELSQFF. The variable domain in full, completed from reference TRBV12-5 and TRBJ2-1, reads DARVTQTPRHKVTEMGQEVTMRCQPILGHNTVFWYRQTMMQGLELLAYFRNRAPLDDSGMPKDRFSAEMPDATLATLKIQPSEPRDSAVYFCASGLVELSQFFGPGTRLTVL.

The count of this clone is one. CDR3: CASSPGTYEQYF. The CDR3 DNA is TGTGCCAGCAGCCCGGGGACTTACGAGCAGTACTTC. The chain is built from TRBV7-6 and TRBJ2-7; TRBD2 might be the D (6 bases). The V and J ends lost 5 bases and 4 bases respectively, with 9 bases between them. CDR1 and CDR2 from the germline V gene are SGHVS and FNYEAQ. This CDR3 has 12 residues.

The CDR3 DNA reads as TGTGCCAGCAGCACGGGAAACGGGGGCTGGAATCAGCCCCAGCATTTT. As protein: CASSTGNGGWNQPQHF. The chain recombines TRBV7-9 with TRBJ1-5; a weak D match, TRBD1 (6 bases). V shed 5 bases and J shed 4 bases, with 18 bases lying between them. The CDR3 consists of 16 residues. In germline, CDR1 is SEHNR, CDR2 FQNEAQ (reference sequence).

The rearrangement uses TRBV29-1 and TRBJ1-2; D might be TRBD1 (6 bases). V was clipped by 3 bases and J by 5 bases, with 16 bases between them. The CDR3 is 14 residues long. Germline V lookup: CDR1 SQVTM, CDR2 ANQGSEA. CDR3 sequence reads: CSVDGGGELYGYTF. CDR3 in DNA: TGCAGCGTTGATGGGGGCGGTGAGTTATATGGCTACACCTTC.

The chain employs TRBV5-4 and TRBJ1-1; the match to TRBD1 covers 7 bases. V was clipped by 3 bases and J by 1 base; unmatched bases: 0. The CDR3 extends over 13 amino acids. Germline values: CDR1 SGHNT, CDR2 YYREEE (reference sequence). CDR3: CASSWDRNTEAFF. Written as DNA, the CDR3 is TGTGCCAGCAGCTGGGACAGGAACACTGAAGCTTTCTTT.

This chain connects TRBV27 to TRBJ1-1; D gene unclear. V was cut by 3 bases and J by 1 base, with 6 bases left in between. CDR3 size: 13 residues. CDR1 is MNHEY, CDR2 SMNVEV, per germline (reference sequence). CDR3 DNA: TGTGCCAGCAGTTTCCGAAGGAACACTGAAGCTTTCTTT. It encodes CASSFRRNTEAFF.

The rearrangement links TRBV6-5 to TRBJ2-2, with TRBD1 matching over 7 bases. After removal of 2 bases from V and 8 bases from J, the junction contained 8 bases not matched to a gene. The germline V gene encodes CDR1 MNHEY and CDR2 SVGAGI. The CDR3 consists of 15 residues. The CDR3 DNA is TGTGCCAGCAGTTACAGGGGGCGCGCGGTGGGGGAGCTGTTTTTT. Its protein product is CASSYRGRAVGELFF.

With respect to this clone: Other DNA sequences in the same sample also yield this CDR3. The chain combines TRBV30 with TRBJ1-5; weak D call: TRBD1 (5 bases). From germline, CDR1 is GTSNPN and CDR2 SVGIG (reference sequence). With 0 bases removed from V and 4 bases from J, the gap between germline ends came to 13 bases. The CDR3 has 15 amino acids. The CDR3 protein is CAWSVAGGGNQPQHF. In DNA, the CDR3 is TGTGCCTGGAGTGTGGCCGGTGGGGGAAATCAGCCCCAGCATTTT.

The V and J genes are TRBV12-3 or TRBV12-4 and TRBJ1-1; tentatively, D is TRBD1 (5 bases). V was trimmed by 6 bases and J by 4 bases, leaving 12 bases between them. The CDR3 has 13 amino acids. CDR3 coding DNA: TGTGCCAGCAGCACCAGGGAGGGCACTGAAGCTTTCTTT. Protein sequence: CASSTREGTEAFF.

The table lists this clone with a count of one. J is TRBJ1-4 and V is TRBV7-9, with D tentatively TRBD1 (5 bases). The CDR3 has 14 amino acids. The V gene's germline CDR1 is SEHNR and CDR2 FQNEAQ (reference sequence). Trimming removed 1 base at V and 7 bases at J, with 10 bases between. Here the CDR3 reads CASSLGGAAEKLFF. The CDR3 DNA is TGTGCCAGCAGCTTAGGAGGGGCGGCTGAAAAACTGTTTTTT.

This rearrangement joins TRBV29-1 to TRBJ2-7; a possible D gene is TRBD2 (5 bases). Looked up from germline, CDR1 is SQVTM and CDR2 is ANQGSEA. V lost 2 bases to trimming and J lost 0 bases, with 11 bases between them. This CDR3 has 14 residues. In DNA, the CDR3 is TGCAGCGTTGAAAATCCGGGAAGCTCCTACGAGCAGTACTTC. It is translated as CSVENPGSSYEQYF.

This clone was counted only a few times. The chain couples TRBV5-4 to TRBJ2-5, with D possibly being TRBD2 (6 bases). The CDR3 spans 13 residues. V gave up 4 bases and J gave up 1 base, with 8 bases separating them. In germline, CDR1 is SGHNT, CDR2 YYREEE (reference sequence). For the CDR3, the DNA is TGTGCCAGCAGCAGGGACTCCCAAGAGACCCAGTACTTC. This sequence encodes CASSRDSQETQYF. Combining the CDR3 with reference TRBV5-4 and TRBJ2-5 gives the whole variable domain ETGVTQSPTHLIKTRGQQVTLRCSSQSGHNTVSWYQQALGQGPQFIFQYYREEENGRGNFPPRFSGLQFPNYSSELNVNALELDDSALYLCASSRDSQETQYFGPGTRLLVL.

This rearrangement joins TRBV28 to TRBJ1-5; D ambiguous. Germline values: CDR1 MDHEN, CDR2 SYDVKM. V lost 1 base to trimming and J lost 1 base, with 8 bases between them. This CDR3 has 15 residues. The CDR3 DNA reads as TGTGCCAGCAGTTTATCCGGAGGAAGCAATCAGCCCCAGCATTTT. Translating gives CASSLSGGSNQPQHF. Full variable domain (missing parts from reference TRBV28 and TRBJ1-5): DVKVTQSSRYLVKRTGEKVFLECVQDMDHENMFWYRQDPGLGLRLIYFSYDVKMKEKGDIPEGYSVSREKKERFSLILESASTNQTSMYLCASSLSGGSNQPQHFGDGTRLSIL.

The chain carries TRBV30 and TRBJ2-7; possibly TRBD1 for D (5 bases). Germline V lookup: CDR1 GTSNPN, CDR2 SVGIG (reference sequence). V was clipped by 7 bases and J by 2 bases, with 18 bases between them. CDR3 size: 14 residues. CDR3 region: CAYTTRQRPYEQYF. The CDR3 DNA is TGTGCCTACACAACCCGACAGAGGCCCTACGAGCAGTACTTC.

The chain combines TRBV6-2 or TRBV6-3 with TRBJ2-7, with TRBD2 identical over 8 bases. V lost 7 bases and J lost 3; bases outside the gene matches: 11. The CDR3 consists of 15 residues. Germline lookup yields CDR1 MNHEY and CDR2 SVGEGT. Here the CDR3 reads CASNPPGLEHYEQYF. The CDR3 DNA is TGTGCCAGCAACCCCCCGGGACTAGAGCACTACGAGCAGTACTTC.

The genes are TRBV28 and TRBJ1-2, with 9 positions matching TRBD1. The CDR3 extends over 13 amino acids. CDR1 MDHEN and CDR2 SYDVKM come from the germline V gene. V shed 8 bases and J 2 bases; nucleotides not matched to a gene: 3. CDR3: CASGDRENYGYTF. The DNA of the CDR3 is TGTGCCAGCGGGGACAGGGAAAACTATGGCTACACCTTC.

The chain employs TRBV18 and TRBJ2-4; D possibly matches TRBD1 or TRBD2 (5 bases each). V lost 2 bases, J lost 7 bases, and 9 bases lay in between. CDR1 and CDR2 from the germline V gene are KGHSH and LQKENI. The CDR3 contains 13 residues. In nucleotides, the CDR3 is TGTGCCAGCTCACCAGGGGGTGTGAACATTCAGTACTTC. Translated, it gives CASSPGGVNIQYF.

The rearrangement joins TRBV2 to TRBJ1-5; D is ambiguous. The CDR3 extends over 16 amino acids. The V and J ends lost 1 base and 2 bases respectively, with 12 bases between them. The V gene's germline CDR1 is SNHLY and CDR2 FYNNEI. The CDR3 nucleotides are TGTGCCAGCAGTGAAGGGACCCGCACGGGCAATCAGCCCCAGCATTTT. Translated, it gives CASSEGTRTGNQPQHF.

Here the CDR3 reads CASSSRPRGVGDSNQPQHF. DNA of the CDR3: TGTGCTAGCTCCTCCCGACCCCGTGGGGTAGGTGATAGCAATCAGCCCCAGCATTTT. The V gene is TRBV7-7, the J gene TRBJ1-5; D is uncertain. CDR1 SSHAT and CDR2 FNYEAQ come from the germline V gene (reference sequence). The CDR3 extends over 19 amino acids.

The CDR3 loop reads CASSQSPRVLYGYTF. The CDR3 DNA reads TGTGCCAGCAGCCAATCCCCCAGAGTTCTCTATGGCTACACCTTC. The chain joins TRBV7-8 to TRBJ1-2; D is unresolved. The CDR3 is 15 amino acids. The germline V gene encodes CDR1 SGHVS and CDR2 FQNEAQ. V was pared by 5 bases and J by 4 bases, with 17 bases between.

This clone was seen a handful of times. The chain couples TRBV11-2 to TRBJ2-2, with D tentatively TRBD1 (5 bases). The CDR3 loop spans 13 amino acids. From germline, CDR1 is SGHAT and CDR2 FQNNGV. Trimming took 2 bases from V and 5 from J, leaving 6 bases between them. CDR3 DNA: TGTGCCAGCAGCTTACAGGGAACCGGGGAGCTGTTTTTT. It yields the protein CASSLQGTGELFF.